The 17 T cell receptor beta chains given below trace back to one sample, sequenced in a study of early T cells in non-severe SARS-CoV-2 infection. In TCRdb, the 5' RACE reads were re-called with MiXCR into one record per CDR3 protein. The table includes more than 65,000 distinct CDR3 sequences, about 14% detected once. The sample consisted of whole blood, taken at baseline. Receptors originate from an adult who was a healthcare worker with PCR-confirmed SARS-CoV-2 infection or an uninfected control (not recorded which).

V is TRBV18 and J is TRBJ2-7, with 7 nucleotides matching TRBD1. Germline V gene sequence: CDR1 KGHSH, CDR2 LQKENI. CDR3 length equals 15 residues. After removal of 3 bases from V and 5 bases from J, the junction contained 10 bases not matched to a gene. The CDR3 coding sequence is TGTGCCAGCTCACCTGCCGGGACAGATTTCCACGAGCAGTACTTC. Its translation: CASSPAGTDFHEQYF.

This clonotype was observed a handful of times. The chain links TRBV2 to TRBJ2-1; TRBD2 is a possible D gene (6 bases). CDR3 size: 12 residues. V was clipped by 4 bases and J by 8 bases, with 9 bases between them. Germline-derived CDR1 and CDR2 are SNHLY and FYNNEI. Written as DNA, the CDR3 is TGTGCCAGCAGTGGGAGGGCGGATGAGCAGTTCTTC. Translated, it gives CASSGRADEQFF.

J is TRBJ1-5 and V is TRBV12-3 or TRBV12-4; possibly TRBD1 for D (6 bases). Trimming pared 3 bases from V and 6 bases from J, leaving 12 bases between. This CDR3 has 14 amino acids. In DNA, the CDR3 is TGTGCCAGCAGTTTGGCGGGGGCCCTTCAGCCCCAGCATTTT. Its translation: CASSLAGALQPQHF.

This chain's CDR3 is CASSPQAGGPYEQYF. CDR3 nucleotides: TGTGCCAGCAGTCCACAAGCGGGAGGACCCTACGAGCAGTACTTC. The rearrangement joins TRBV6-6 to TRBJ2-7; the match to TRBD2 covers 9 bases. The junction had 7 bases not matched to a gene; V was cut back by 5 bases and J by 2 bases. Germline V lookup: CDR1 MNHNY, CDR2 SVGAGI (reference sequence). The CDR3 is 15 residues long.

In the case of this clonotype: A read error may be the cause here, since a much bigger clone is one base away. The chain recombines TRBV20-1 with TRBJ2-4; 9 bases line up with TRBD1. J was trimmed by 8 bases and V by 5 bases; bases with no gene match: 4. CDR1 is DFQATT, CDR2 SNEGSKA, per germline (reference sequence). The CDR3 extends over 12 amino acids. The CDR3 coding sequence is TGCAGTGCTGGGACAGGGAGAGACATTCAGTACTTC. Translated, it gives CSAGTGRDIQYF.

This clonotype was counted between two and nine times. CDR3 region: CASSTGRGGETQYF. The CDR3, as DNA: TGTGCCAGCAGTACGGGACGCGGAGGGGAGACCCAGTACTTC. J is TRBJ2-5 and V is TRBV7-6, with D perhaps matching TRBD2 (6 bases). The germline V and J ends were trimmed by 6 bases and 5 bases, with 16 bases remaining between them. The CDR3 is 14 residues long. The germline V gene encodes CDR1 SGHVS and CDR2 FNYEAQ. Drawing the rest from reference TRBV7-6 and TRBJ2-5, the complete variable domain is GAGVSQSPRYKVTKRGQDVALRCDPISGHVSLYWYRQALGQGPEFLTYFNYEAQQDKSGLPNDRFSAERPEGSISTLTIQRTEQRDSAMYRCASSTGRGGETQYFGPGTRLLVL.

Comments on this clonotype: One end of the junction varies from germline; a read error may be responsible. This chain connects TRBV7-9 to TRBJ2-3, with TRBD2 identical over 10 bases. The CDR3 has 14 residues. The V gene's germline CDR1 is SEHNR and CDR2 FQNEAQ (reference sequence). The CDR3 coding sequence is TGTGCCAGCAGCCTAGCGGGAGCCATAGATACGCAGTATTTT. Translation gives CASSLAGAIDTQYF.

This clonotype was found a few times. The chain has TRBV7-3 and TRBJ2-5; 9 bases map to TRBD2. Germline trimming cut 4 bases from V and 2 bases from J; bases unmatched to any gene: 5. CDR1 SGHTA and CDR2 FQGTGA come from the germline V gene. This CDR3 contains 15 residues. The CDR3 DNA reads as TGTGCCAGCAGCTCTGGACTAGCGAGACAAGAGACCCAGTACTTC. This codes for CASSSGLARQETQYF.

This chain connects TRBV20-1 to TRBJ1-1, with TRBD1 as a possible D gene (5 bases). Germline loops: CDR1 DFQATT, CDR2 SNEGSKA (reference sequence). V was cut by 0 bases and J by 4 bases, with 15 bases left in between. The CDR3 extends over 15 amino acids. In nucleotides, the CDR3 is TGCAGTGCTAGAGATCAATGGCAGGGAGGCACTGAAGCTTTCTTT. Protein product: CSARDQWQGGTEAFF.

The chain couples TRBV6-1 to TRBJ2-2; 11 nucleotides agree with TRBD2. The germline gives CDR1 MNHNS, CDR2 SASEGT. CDR3 length: 17 residues. V dropped 4 bases and J dropped 3; count of bases not matched to a gene: 7. The DNA of the CDR3 is TGTGCCAGCAGTGTCCTAGCGGGAGGCGCGTACACCGGGGAGCTGTTTTTT. It yields the protein CASSVLAGGAYTGELFF.

This clonotype was seen a few times. J is TRBJ2-2 and V is TRBV7-8; D remains ambiguous. Germline-derived CDR1 and CDR2 are SGHVS and FQNEAQ. Between the trimmed V and J ends, which lost 6 bases and 4 bases, there was a span of 15 bases. The CDR3 spans 15 residues. The CDR3 spells CASSSGSYSTGELFF. As DNA, the CDR3 is TGTGCCAGCAGTTCAGGTTCCTATTCCACCGGGGAGCTGTTTTTT.

This clonotype was seen a few times. The chain carries TRBV20-1 and TRBJ2-3; 8 bases line up with TRBD2. Germline values: CDR1 DFQATT, CDR2 SNEGSKA (reference sequence). The CDR3 loop spans 15 amino acids. J was trimmed by 2 bases and V by 1 base; bases with no gene match: 5. CDR3 sequence: CSARGTSTNTDTQYF. The CDR3 DNA sequence: TGCAGTGCTAGAGGGACTAGCACTAACACAGATACGCAGTATTTT.

J is TRBJ1-2 and V is TRBV5-6; D unresolved. The CDR3 has 14 residues. In germline, CDR1 is SGHDT, CDR2 YYEEEE. Trimming took 3 bases from V and 3 from J, leaving 12 bases between them. CDR3 protein: CASSWRPVDYGYTF. As DNA, the CDR3 is TGTGCCAGCAGCTGGCGGCCAGTTGACTATGGCTACACCTTC.

The rearrangement joins TRBV29-1 to TRBJ2-7; no clear D gene. The ends were cut back, 4 bases at V and 1 base at J, with 8 bases in the middle. From germline, CDR1 is SQVTM and CDR2 ANQGSEA. The CDR3 has 12 amino acids. The CDR3 region has the DNA TGCAGCGTTGGCGCGGAGTCCTACGAGCAGTACTTC. Translating gives CSVGAESYEQYF.

This clonotype was detected only a few times. The rearrangement joins TRBV7-8 to TRBJ2-1, with a tentative D call TRBD2 (6 bases). V was shortened by 5 bases and J by 1 base, with 21 bases between the two germline ends. CDR1 is SGHVS and CDR2 is FQNEAQ in the germline V gene. CDR3 size: 18 residues. CDR3 sequence (DNA): TGTGCCAGCAGCCTCCCGGGACTCAGAAAAGGATCCTACAATGAGCAGTTCTTC. The encoded protein is CASSLPGLRKGSYNEQFF.

V usage is TRBV28 and J usage is TRBJ1-1; D remains unclear. The CDR3 length is 10 residues. Germline V gene sequence: CDR1 MDHEN, CDR2 SYDVKM. Trimming cost V 6 bases and J 1 base, with 0 bases left between them. The CDR3 spells CASRNTEAFF. CDR3 in DNA: TGTGCCAGCAGGAACACTGAAGCTTTCTTT.

This clonotype was seen more than once but under ten times. CDR3 bases: TGTGCCAGCAGCCCAGCCCCGGGACAGGATTACAATGAGCAGTTCTTC. Protein sequence: CASSPAPGQDYNEQFF. V and J are TRBV6-4 and TRBJ2-1, with 8 bases fitting TRBD1. Germline CDR1 is MRHNA and CDR2 is SNTAGT. The CDR3 runs to 16 residues. Losses at the gene ends were 6 bases for V and 4 bases for J; bases not matched to a gene: 11.